This TCR beta chain came from a study of cytomegalovirus exposure and HLA in healthy donors. About the study: An early release of data contained about 85 million unique TCRs, which came from HLA-typed donors.

The CDR3 is made up of 15 amino acids. With V trimmed by 9 bases and J by 4 bases, 9 bases remained unmatched. Germline V gives CDR1 SNHLY, CDR2 FYNNEI. A multiplex PCR was run with 60 Vbeta primers and 13 Jbeta primers. TCRdb keeps only in-frame clones here, not all; method: immunoSEQ multiplex PCR. The sample shows under 150,000 clones, about 82% of them seen only once. This clone was observed once. Sequencing used PBMCs. The chain uses TRBV2 and TRBJ1-4, with 9 bases that match TRBD1. The sequence came from a woman in her forties in good health and CMV-seropositive. The CDR3 sequence: CASSGQGLVNEKLFF. CDR3 sequence (DNA): TGTGCCAGTTCGGGACAGGGACTGGTTAATGAAAAACTGTTTTTT.